The T cell receptor (beta chain) described here comes from a study of blood T cell repertoires in COVID-19. On the study more broadly: Samples representing acute and convalescent COVID-19 were sourced from the United States, Italy and Spain. T cells, B-cell-depleted T cells, or PBMCs supplied cDNA or gDNA.

Authors' processing steps: Reference gene primer amplification yielded estimated nucleated cell counts. Method: immunoSEQ multiplex PCR; TCRdb's copy keeps in-frame clones and lacks some. Clone size and V and J calls were adopted from that table, with D and trimming inferred from the DNA. The sample consists of 250,000 to 350,000 clones, 80% to 90% of them appearing once. The V and J ends lost 1 base and 2 bases, in that order; junction bases with no gene match: 1. The CDR3 loop spans 15 amino acids. Looked up from germline, CDR1 is LGHDT and CDR2 is YNNKEL (reference sequence). This clone was seen once. Seattle's enrolled individuals joined amid active infection and were then monitored longitudinally.

The clonotype comes from a woman between 45 and 65 years old with COVID-19, enrolled during active disease. Sequenced input: peripheral blood. The gene calls are TRBV3-1 (or the pseudogene TRBV3-2) and TRBJ1-3; TRBD1 matches 8 bases. CDR3 nucleotide sequence: TGTGCCAGCAGCCAAGGGACAGGGCCTGGAAACACCATATATTTT. Residues: CASSQGTGPGNTIYF.